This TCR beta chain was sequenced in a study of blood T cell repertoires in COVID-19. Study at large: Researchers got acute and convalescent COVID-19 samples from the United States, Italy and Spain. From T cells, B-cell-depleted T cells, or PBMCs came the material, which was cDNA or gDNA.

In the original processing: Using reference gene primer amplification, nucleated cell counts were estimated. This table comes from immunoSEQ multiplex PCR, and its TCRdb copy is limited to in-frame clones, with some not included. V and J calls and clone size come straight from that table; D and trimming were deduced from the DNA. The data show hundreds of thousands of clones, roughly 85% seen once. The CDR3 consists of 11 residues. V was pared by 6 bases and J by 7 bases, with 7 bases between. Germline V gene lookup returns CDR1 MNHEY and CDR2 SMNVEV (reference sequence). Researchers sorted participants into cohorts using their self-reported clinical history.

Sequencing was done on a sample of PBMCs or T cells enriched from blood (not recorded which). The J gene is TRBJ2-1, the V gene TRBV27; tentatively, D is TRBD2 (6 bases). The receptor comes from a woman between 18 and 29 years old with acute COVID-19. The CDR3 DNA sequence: TGTGCCAGCAGCGGAGGGAATGAGCAGTTCTTC. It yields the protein CASSGGNEQFF.